A selection of T cell receptor beta chains follows, all from one sample in a study of blood T cell repertoires in COVID-19. Here immunoSEQ multiplex PCR was the method, and the copy in TCRdb shows in-frame clones only, minus some. There are under 250,000 clones in the sample; around 89% occur only once, and 3% to 3.5% lies in the top ten. The specimen sequenced was PBMCs or T cells enriched from blood (not recorded which). These TCRs come from a young woman in a cohort exposed to, infected with or recovered from COVID-19 (not recorded which). Each CDR3 is given with its conserved first and last residue. D genes are given only for firm matches. The size of a clone is reported for some rows only, either as once, few or many, or as a class for expanded clones.

v_gene	len	j_gene	abundance	d_gene	CDR3nt	CDR3aa
TRBV11-2	13	TRBJ2-7	-	TRBD1	TGTGCCAGCAGCCACGGACAGGGGGACGAGCAGTACTTC	CASSHGQGDEQYF
TRBV12-3/TRBV12-4	13	TRBJ2-7	-	-	TGTGCCAGCAGCCTTGGGACTGATCGAGAGCAGTACTTC	CASSLGTDREQYF
TRBV12-3/TRBV12-4	13	TRBJ1-2	-	-	TGTGCCAGCAGTTTCAGCCAGAGGGATGGCTACACCTTC	CASSFSQRDGYTF
TRBV18	14	TRBJ1-1	-	TRBD1	TGTGCCAGCTCACCTAGGGAGCAGGGGGCTGTCGCTTTCTTT	CASSPREQGAVAFF
TRBV19	13	TRBJ2-7	-	-	TGTGCCAGTTCCCCTGGGGCGGCTTACGAGCAGTACTTC	CASSPGAAYEQYF
TRBV9	14	TRBJ2-1	few	TRBD2	TGTGCCAGCGCGGGGGGGCTCTCCTACAATGAGCAGTTCTTC	CASAGGLSYNEQFF
TRBV29-1	13	TRBJ1-1	few	-	TGCAGCGTTGATAGCCGGGGAGGCACTGAAGCTTTCTTT	CSVDSRGGTEAFF
TRBV2	14	TRBJ2-7	-	TRBD2	TGTGCCAGCAGTGAGTCTAGCGGGAGAGGCGAGCAGTACTTC	CASSESSGRGEQYF
TRBV7-6	14	TRBJ1-3	few	-	TGTGCCAGCAGCTTAAGGGACTTTGGAAACACCATATATTTT	CASSLRDFGNTIYF
TRBV9	16	TRBJ2-1	-	TRBD2	TGTGCCAGCAGCGTAGAGGGCGGGAGGTTATACAATGAGCAGTTCTTC	CASSVEGGRLYNEQFF
TRBV10-3	14	TRBJ1-4	-	TRBD1	TGTGCCAGCGGGCGACAGGGTTCTAATGAAAAACTGTTTTTT	CASGRQGSNEKLFF
TRBV4-1	15	TRBJ2-7	many	-	TGCGCCAGCAGCCAAGAGGGCAGATGGGTCTACGAGCAGTACTTC	CASSQEGRWVYEQYF